One TCR beta chain is described in this entry. Its specificity is not known. Profiling relied on immunoSEQ multiplex PCR, and the TCRdb table lists in-frame clones only, not all of them. The data contain about 160,000 clones, roughly nine tenths of them singletons. The data belong to a study of T cell responses to AZD1222 COVID-19 vaccine. Study conclusions and caveats: Spike-specific TCR depth and breadth grew after two AZD1222 doses.

Trimming took 0 bases from V and 5 from J, leaving 13 bases between them. CDR3 length: 15 residues. Germline CDR1 is LGHNA and CDR2 is YNFKEQ. The chain employs TRBV4-2 and TRBJ1-2, with D uncertain. This sequence was found in an adult in good health. This specimen was peripheral blood, taken on day 0 of MenACWY control vaccination. CDR3 DNA sequence: TGTGCCAGCAGCCAAGATCGAGGCTCTCGGTATGGCTACACCTTC. It is translated as CASSQDRGSRYGYTF.